The 32 T cell receptor beta chains given below trace back to one sample, sequenced in a study of shared clonotypes between healthy human individuals. Measured with immunoSEQ multiplex PCR; TCRdb has only the in-frame clones, and not every one. The sample yields about 600,000 clones, approximately 97% seen once. Sequenced material: naive CD4+ T cells sorted from blood. Indicated subset: CD45RA+ positively selected. The receptor set was obtained from a young woman in good health.

The chain has TRBV5-1 and TRBJ2-7; tentative D call: TRBD1 (6 bases). The length of the CDR3 is 12 residues. With 3 bases removed from V and 5 bases from J, the gap between germline ends came to 9 bases. The germline CDR1 and CDR2 sequences are SGHRS and YFSETQ. The CDR3 DNA sequence: TGCGCCAGCAGCTGGAAGGGGGACGAGCAGTACTTC. Translation: CASSWKGDEQYF.

The rearrangement uses TRBV2 and TRBJ1-5, with D perhaps TRBD1 (5 bases). Trimming took 3 bases from V and 6 from J, leaving 6 bases between them. Germline V gene data show CDR1 as SNHLY and CDR2 as FYNNEI. The CDR3 extends over 12 amino acids. CDR3 residues: CASSDRVQPQHF. The CDR3 DNA is TGTGCCAGCAGTGACAGGGTTCAGCCCCAGCATTTT.

V and J are TRBV6-5 and TRBJ2-6; D not resolved. CDR3 length: 14 residues. Trimming stripped 5 bases from V and 4 bases from J, with 9 bases between. Per germline, CDR1 MNHEY and CDR2 SVGAGI. As DNA, the CDR3 is TGTGCCAGCAGTGCCCTGGGGGGGGCCAACGTCCTGACTTTC. Translation gives CASSALGGANVLTF.

This clone appeared once. V usage is TRBV19 and J usage is TRBJ2-3; a weak D match, TRBD2 (5 bases). The CDR3 contains 16 residues. V lost 5 bases to trimming and J lost 2 bases, with 17 bases between them. Germline V CDR1 and CDR2: LNHDA, SQIVND (reference sequence). CDR3 protein: CASSVHYQRITDTQYF. The CDR3, as DNA: TGTGCCAGTAGTGTCCACTACCAGCGGATCACAGATACGCAGTATTTT.

This chain uses TRBV5-5 with TRBJ2-5; TRBD2 might be the D (7 bases). The V end lost 6 bases, the J end lost 0 bases, and 15 bases lay between the germline ends. The CDR3 is 15 amino acids. Germline V gives CDR1 SGHKS, CDR2 YYEKEE (reference sequence). The CDR3 nucleotides are TGTGCCAGCACCCCGGGGGGCACAAACCAAGAGACCCAGTACTTC. Protein: CASTPGGTNQETQYF.

The chain combines TRBV28 with TRBJ1-5; maybe TRBD1 (6 bases). Germline values: CDR1 MDHEN, CDR2 SYDVKM. V was pared by 8 bases and J by 4 bases, with 12 bases between. This CDR3 spans 13 amino acids. This chain's CDR3 is CASYGTLNQPQHF. The DNA for the CDR3 is TGTGCCAGCTACGGGACACTTAATCAGCCCCAGCATTTT.

In the case of this clone: An end of the junction does not agree with germline; a read error may underlie this. Other DNA sequences in the sample encode the same CDR3. V is TRBV4-2 and J is TRBJ2-2; TRBD2 matches at 8 bases. Germline CDR1 reads LGHNA; CDR2 reads YNFKEQ. CDR3 length: 16 amino acids. CDR3 DNA: TGTGCCAGCAGCCAAGTCCCTAGCGGGTCCACCGGGGAGCTGTTTTTC. It translates to CASSQVPSGSTGELFF.

The sample holds one count of this clone. V and J are TRBV6-5 and TRBJ2-1; 8 bases fit TRBD2. The germline CDR1 and CDR2 sequences are MNHEY and SVGAGI. Germline trimming cut 2 bases from V and 7 bases from J; bases unmatched to any gene: 7. The CDR3 covers 15 residues. CDR3 loop: CASSYPGRGENEQFF. The CDR3 DNA is TGTGCCAGCAGTTACCCCGGGAGGGGTGAGAATGAGCAGTTCTTC.

The V and J genes are TRBV7-2 and TRBJ2-5, with D uncertain. Germline V gives CDR1 SGHTA, CDR2 FQGNSA. V was cut by 5 bases and J by 11 bases, with 12 bases left in between. The CDR3 has 11 amino acids. CDR3 DNA sequence: TGTGCCAGCAGCCCGTCTCTCGGGCAGTACTTC. Its translation is CASSPSLGQYF.

The chain is built from TRBV18 and TRBJ2-7; TRBD2 matches at 13 bases. Trimming cost V 2 bases and J 2 bases; bases outside gene matches: 6. Germline V gene sequence: CDR1 KGHSH, CDR2 LQKENI. CDR3 size: 17 residues. CDR3 loop: CASSPNHGLAGAYEQYF. CDR3 in DNA: TGTGCCAGCTCACCAAACCACGGACTAGCGGGAGCCTACGAGCAGTACTTC.

The chain couples TRBV18 to TRBJ2-5, with TRBD2 identical over 7 bases. V gave up 4 bases and J gave up 4 bases; unmatched junction bases: 6. CDR1 and CDR2 from the germline V gene are KGHSH and LQKENI. The CDR3 consists of 14 residues. The CDR3 DNA reads as TGTGCCAGCTCACACGGGAGGAAACTAGAGACCCAGTACTTC. Protein: CASSHGRKLETQYF.

This chain connects TRBV28 to TRBJ1-5; no firm D call. Trimming removed 2 bases from V and 5 bases from J, with 10 bases in between. Germline CDR1 and CDR2: MDHEN and SYDVKM. The CDR3 contains 14 residues. CDR3 region: CASSLVQIYQPQHF. CDR3 sequence (DNA): TGTGCCAGCAGTTTAGTTCAGATTTATCAGCCCCAGCATTTT.

The V call is TRBV21-1, the J call TRBJ2-1; the DNA was not compared with TRBD1, the D call given in the table. TRBV21-1 is a listed pseudogene. There are 16 residues in the CDR3. CDR3 sequence reads: CASSKEDTGEDNEQFF. The CDR3 DNA sequence: TGTGCCAGCAGCAAAGAAGACACAGGGGAGGACAATGAGCAGTTCTTC.

The gene calls are TRBV30 and TRBJ2-5, with D possibly matching TRBD2 (6 bases). With 1 base removed from V and 0 bases from J, the gap between germline ends came to 15 bases. CDR1 is GTSNPN and CDR2 is SVGIG in the germline V gene (reference sequence). The CDR3 extends over 16 amino acids. The CDR3 loop reads CAWSGGVTFYQETQYF. CDR3 nucleotides: TGTGCCTGGAGTGGGGGGGTTACCTTTTACCAAGAGACCCAGTACTTC. Filled out from reference TRBV30 and TRBJ2-5, the complete variable domain reads SQTIHQWPATLVQPVGSPLSLECTVEGTSNPNLYWYRQAAGRGLQLLFYSVGIGQISSEVPQNLSASRPQDRQFILSSKKLLLSDSGFYLCAWSGGVTFYQETQYFGPGTRLLVL.

This clone was picked up one time. The genes are TRBV18 and TRBJ2-7; D possibly corresponds to TRBD1 (6 bases). V was clipped by 1 base and J by 4 bases, with 14 bases between them. Germline lookup yields CDR1 KGHSH and CDR2 LQKENI. The CDR3 is 15 residues long. CDR3 DNA sequence: TGTGCCAGCTCACCACTTTCCGGGACATATTACGAGCAGTACTTC. This gives the protein CASSPLSGTYYEQYF.

In its sample, this clone was seen a few times. J is TRBJ1-1 and V is TRBV19; D perhaps matches TRBD1 (5 bases). This CDR3 is built from 13 residues. Trimming pared 5 bases from V and 4 bases from J, leaving 11 bases between. The germline V gene has CDR1 LNHDA and CDR2 SQIVND (reference sequence). CDR3 region: CASSLGRATEAFF. Written as DNA, the CDR3 is TGTGCCAGTAGTCTGGGCAGGGCCACTGAAGCTTTCTTT.

The rearrangement joins TRBV7-8 to TRBJ2-1; perhaps TRBD2 as D (6 bases). CDR1 and CDR2 (germline): SGHVS, FQNEAQ. Trimming cost V 0 bases and J 9 bases, with 15 bases left between them. CDR3 length: 15 residues. The CDR3 nucleotides are TGTGCCAGCAGCTTAGCCTCCGGGACTTTACCTGAGCAGTTCTTC. As protein: CASSLASGTLPEQFF. Looking up the rest from reference TRBV7-8 and TRBJ2-1 gives the full variable domain: GAGVSQSPRYKVAKRGQDVALRCDPISGHVSLFWYQQALGQGPEFLTYFQNEAQLDKSGLPSDRFFAERPEGSVSTLKIQRTQQEDSAVYLCASSLASGTLPEQFFGPGTRLTVL.

This rearrangement joins TRBV28 to TRBJ2-3; 7 nucleotides agree with TRBD2. Germline CDR1 MDHEN, CDR2 SYDVKM. The CDR3 has 16 residues. The trim removed 3 bases at V and 1 base at J, leaving 7 bases unmatched. The CDR3 nucleotides are TGTGCCAGCAGTTTTGGGGCGGGAGTAGGCACAGATACGCAGTATTTT. The encoded protein is CASSFGAGVGTDTQYF.

This rearrangement joins TRBV5-1 to TRBJ2-5; 8 bases are shared with TRBD1. Germline V gene data show CDR1 as SGHRS and CDR2 as YFSETQ. The trim removed 3 bases at V and 11 bases at J, leaving 12 bases unmatched. This CDR3 comprises 14 residues. This CDR3 is CASSWTGPGEQQYF. The CDR3 nucleotides read TGCGCCAGCAGCTGGACAGGGCCTGGTGAGCAGCAGTACTTC.

This chain uses TRBV5-6 with TRBJ2-5; possibly TRBD2 for D (5 bases). The CDR3 is 13 amino acids. Germline assignment: CDR1 SGHDT and CDR2 YYEEEE. With 4 bases removed from V and 4 bases from J, the gap between germline ends came to 11 bases. This CDR3 is CASSAGNGETQYF. Written as DNA, the CDR3 is TGTGCCAGCAGCGCCGGGAACGGAGAGACCCAGTACTTC.

This rearrangement joins TRBV28 to TRBJ2-7, with D possibly TRBD2 on 6 matching bases. This CDR3 is built from 14 residues. CDR1 and CDR2 from the germline V gene are MDHEN and SYDVKM. V was clipped by 4 bases and J by 2 bases, with 12 bases between them. CDR3 loop: CASSSASATYEQYF. DNA for the CDR3: TGTGCCAGCAGTTCCGCTAGCGCAACCTACGAGCAGTACTTC.

The J gene is TRBJ1-1, the V gene TRBV19; 7 bases align to TRBD1. The CDR3 length is 14 residues. After removal of 7 bases from V and 4 bases from J, the junction contained 9 bases not matched to a gene. The germline V gene encodes CDR1 LNHDA and CDR2 SQIVND (reference sequence). DNA for the CDR3: TGTGCCAGTATTAGAGACAGGGACGGCACTGAAGCTTTCTTT. Its translation: CASIRDRDGTEAFF. Full variable domain (outside the CDR3, taken from reference TRBV19 and TRBJ1-1): DGGITQSPKYLFRKEGQNVTLSCEQNLNHDAMYWYRQDPGQGLRLIYYSQIVNDFQKGDIAEGYSVSREKKESFPLTVTSAQKNPTAFYLCASIRDRDGTEAFFGQGTRLTVV.

CDR3 amino acids: CASSEGLAGDSYNEQFF. In DNA form, the CDR3 reads TGTGCCAGCAGCGAAGGACTAGCGGGAGATAGCTACAATGAGCAGTTCTTC. The chain recombines TRBV7-9 with TRBJ2-1; 13 positions agree with TRBD2. This CDR3 has 17 residues. J was trimmed by 3 bases and V by 5 bases; bases with no gene match: 7. CDR1 is SEHNR and CDR2 is FQNEAQ in the germline V gene (reference sequence).

The chain employs TRBV7-2 and TRBJ1-5; no firm D call. Germline CDR1 and CDR2: SGHTA and FQGNSA. V shed 4 bases and J shed 8 bases, with 18 bases lying between them. CDR3 length: 15 residues. The CDR3 loop reads CASSSSWGFVEPQHF. CDR3 bases: TGTGCCAGCAGCTCTAGTTGGGGTTTTGTTGAGCCCCAGCATTTT. Full variable domain (outside the CDR3, taken from reference TRBV7-2 and TRBJ1-5): GAGVSQSPSNKVTEKGKDVELRCDPISGHTALYWYRQSLGQGLEFLIYFQGNSAPDKSGLPSDRFSAERTGGSVSTLTIQRTQQEDSAVYLCASSSSWGFVEPQHFGDGTRLSIL.

With respect to this clone: Other nucleotide sequences from this sample produce the same CDR3. V gene TRBV7-2 combines with J gene TRBJ2-3; the D is unclear. CDR1 is SGHTA and CDR2 is FQGNSA in the germline V gene. This CDR3 is 14 amino acids long. Trimming removed 5 bases at V and 0 bases at J, with 9 bases between. CDR3 residues: CASSPGPSTDTQYF. The CDR3, as DNA: TGTGCCAGCAGCCCTGGCCCTAGCACAGATACGCAGTATTTT.

The chain recombines TRBV28 with TRBJ1-3, with 7 bases identical to TRBD1. Looked up from germline, CDR1 is MDHEN and CDR2 is SYDVKM. This CDR3 spans 16 amino acids. Trimming at V came to 3 bases and at J to 2 bases, leaving 7 bases not matched to a gene. Here the CDR3 reads CASSLVGTAAGNTIYF. CDR3 nucleotide sequence: TGTGCCAGCAGTTTGGTCGGGACAGCGGCTGGAAACACCATATATTTT. The full variable domain, completed using reference TRBV28 and TRBJ1-3, is DVKVTQSSRYLVKRTGEKVFLECVQDMDHENMFWYRQDPGLGLRLIYFSYDVKMKEKGDIPEGYSVSREKKERFSLILESASTNQTSMYLCASSLVGTAAGNTIYFGEGSWLTVV.

CDR3 in DNA: TGTGCCAGCAGCTTAGGACTAGCGGGAGAGGGCACAGATACGCAGTATTTT. Translation gives CASSLGLAGEGTDTQYF. This chain uses TRBV7-9 with TRBJ2-3; TRBD2 matches 12 bases. The ends lost 1 base at V and 1 base at J; junction bases unmatched: 3. Germline assignment: CDR1 SEHNR and CDR2 FQNEAQ (reference sequence). CDR3 length equals 17 residues.

With regard to this clone: Compared with germline, one end of the junction differs, possibly owing to a read error. The gene calls are TRBV2 and TRBJ2-7, with a weak D call TRBD1 (6 bases). From germline, CDR1 is SNHLY and CDR2 FYNNEI. The CDR3 totals 13 residues. The CDR3 loop is CASREGQTYEQYF. The DNA for the CDR3 is TGTGCCAGCAGAGAAGGACAGACCTACGAGCAGTACTTC.

The chain has TRBV6-6 and TRBJ1-3; D unresolved. The V gene lost 0 bases and the J gene lost 0 bases, with 6 bases spanning the gap. Germline-derived CDR1 and CDR2 are MNHNY and SVGAGI (reference sequence). CDR3 length: 15 residues. The CDR3 DNA follows: TGTGCCAGCAGTTACTCGATGGGCTCTGGAAACACCATATATTTT. This encodes CASSYSMGSGNTIYF.

This chain uses TRBV27 with TRBJ2-3; the match to TRBD1 covers 9 bases. V shed 1 base and J 3 bases; nucleotides not matched to a gene: 2. CDR1 is MNHEY and CDR2 is SMNVEV in the germline V gene (reference sequence). The CDR3 is made up of 15 amino acids. The CDR3: CASSLWGQGTDTQYF. The CDR3 nucleotides read TGTGCCAGCAGTTTATGGGGACAGGGAACAGATACGCAGTATTTT.

The J gene is TRBJ2-7, the V gene TRBV2; the match to TRBD2 covers 9 bases. Looked up from germline, CDR1 is SNHLY and CDR2 is FYNNEI. V lost 6 bases to trimming and J lost 1 base; unmatched junction nucleotides: 7. The length of the CDR3 is 15 residues. CDR3 in DNA: TGTGCCAGCAGAGCGGGACTAGCTCTTTCCTACGAGCAGTACTTC. Residues: CASRAGLALSYEQYF.

The V call is TRBV6-5, the J call TRBJ2-7; TRBD2 agrees at 8 bases. V was clipped by 6 bases and J by 3 bases; unmatched bases: 4. Germline CDR1 is MNHEY and CDR2 is SVGAGI. This CDR3 spans 13 amino acids. In DNA form, the CDR3 reads TGTGCCAGCAGAATGACTAGCGTCTACGAGCAGTACTTC. It codes for CASRMTSVYEQYF.